This TCR beta chain came from a study of T-cell reconstitution after alpha-beta-depleted transplantation in children. Deletions cut 9 bases from V and 9 bases from J, with 29 bases between. Germline lookup yields CDR1 KGHDR and CDR2 SFDVKD. The CDR3 has 17 amino acids. Library preparation (for TCRbeta) was performed with unique molecular identifiers. Via MiXCR, TCRdb re-called the PCR reads, giving one row per CDR3 protein. The table shows a few hundred thousand distinct CDR3 sequences, with roughly a tenth occurring only once. This clonotype originated in a human donor who donated a stem cell graft to a child with acute myeloid leukemia. The chain has TRBV24-1 and TRBJ2-1, with D tentatively TRBD2 (6 bases). The source material was PBMCs from the stem cell graft donor, sampled from the stem cell graft. The CDR3 DNA reads TGTGCCACCGAAGCCACCCGTAAGGCGGGCGGGGCCGGTGAGCAGTTCTTC. As protein: CATEATRKAGGAGEQFF.